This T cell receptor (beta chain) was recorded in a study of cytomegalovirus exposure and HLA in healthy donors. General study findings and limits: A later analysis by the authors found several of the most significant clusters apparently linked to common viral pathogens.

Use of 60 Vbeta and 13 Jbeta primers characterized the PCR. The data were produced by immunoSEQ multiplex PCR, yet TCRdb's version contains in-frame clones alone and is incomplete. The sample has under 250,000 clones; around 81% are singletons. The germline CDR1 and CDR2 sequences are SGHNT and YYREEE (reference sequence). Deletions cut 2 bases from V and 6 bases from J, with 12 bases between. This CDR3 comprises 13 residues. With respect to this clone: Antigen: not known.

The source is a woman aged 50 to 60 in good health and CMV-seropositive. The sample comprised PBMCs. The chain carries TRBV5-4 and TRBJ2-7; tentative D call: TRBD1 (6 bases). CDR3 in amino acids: CASSLQVRGEQYF. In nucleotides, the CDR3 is TGTGCCAGCAGCTTACAGGTCAGGGGCGAGCAGTACTTC.